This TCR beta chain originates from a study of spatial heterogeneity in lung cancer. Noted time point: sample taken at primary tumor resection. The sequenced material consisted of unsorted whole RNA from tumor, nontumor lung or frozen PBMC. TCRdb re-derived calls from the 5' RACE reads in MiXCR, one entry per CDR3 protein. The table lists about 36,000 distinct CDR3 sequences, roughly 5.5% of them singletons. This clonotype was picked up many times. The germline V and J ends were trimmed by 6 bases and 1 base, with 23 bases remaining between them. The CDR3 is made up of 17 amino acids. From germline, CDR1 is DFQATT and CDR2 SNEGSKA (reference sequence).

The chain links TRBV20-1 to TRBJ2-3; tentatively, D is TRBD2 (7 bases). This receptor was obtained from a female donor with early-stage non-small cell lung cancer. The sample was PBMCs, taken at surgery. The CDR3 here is CSAHGGDTPGGTDTQYF. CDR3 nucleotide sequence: TGCAGTGCCCATGGGGGGGACACCCCAGGAGGCACAGATACGCAGTATTTT.